This T cell receptor (beta chain) was identified in a study of cytomegalovirus exposure and HLA in healthy donors. This CDR3 spans 13 amino acids. The V segment lost 2 bases and the J segment 7 bases; nucleotides outside the gene matches: 2. From germline, CDR1 is SEHNR and CDR2 FQNEAQ (reference sequence). Turning to this clone: The sample has other DNA sequences that encode this CDR3 too.

The PCR used 60 Vbeta and 13 Jbeta primers. Repertoires were generated with immunoSEQ multiplex PCR, while TCRdb's copy carries only in-frame clones and drops some. The sample has 150,000 to 200,000 clones; 80% to 85% are singletons. The source is a human donor in good health. The sample comprised PBMCs. The chain combines TRBV7-9 with TRBJ2-1; 7 bases match TRBD1. The DNA for the CDR3 is TGTGCCAGCAGCTTAAGGACAGGAAATGAGCAGTTCTTC. Its protein product is CASSLRTGNEQFF.